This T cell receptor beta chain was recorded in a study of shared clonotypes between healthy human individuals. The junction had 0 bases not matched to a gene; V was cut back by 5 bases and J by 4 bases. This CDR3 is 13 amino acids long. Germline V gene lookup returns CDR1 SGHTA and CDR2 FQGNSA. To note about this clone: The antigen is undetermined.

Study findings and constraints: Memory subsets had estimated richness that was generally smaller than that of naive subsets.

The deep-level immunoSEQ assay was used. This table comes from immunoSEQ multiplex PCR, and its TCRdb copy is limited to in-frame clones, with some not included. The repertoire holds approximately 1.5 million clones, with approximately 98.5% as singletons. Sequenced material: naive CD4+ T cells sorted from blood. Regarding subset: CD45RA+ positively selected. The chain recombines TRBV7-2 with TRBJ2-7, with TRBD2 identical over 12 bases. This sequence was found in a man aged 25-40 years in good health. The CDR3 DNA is TGTGCCAGCAGCGGGACTAGCGGGTACGAGCAGTACTTC. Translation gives CASSGTSGYEQYF. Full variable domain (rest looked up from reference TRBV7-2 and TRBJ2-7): GAGVSQSPSNKVTEKGKDVELRCDPISGHTALYWYRQSLGQGLEFLIYFQGNSAPDKSGLPSDRFSAERTGGSVSTLTIQRTQQEDSAVYLCASSGTSGYEQYFGPGTRLTVT.